Shown below are 4 T cell receptor beta chains from a single sample sequenced in a study of early T cells in non-severe SARS-CoV-2 infection. One entry per CDR3 protein, called by TCRdb with MiXCR from the 5' RACE reads. This sample has some 30,000 distinct CDR3 sequences, with 4.5% found just once. The specimen sequenced was whole blood. Every receptor here comes from an adult who was a healthcare worker with PCR-confirmed SARS-CoV-2 infection or an uninfected control (not recorded which).

This clonotype was counted at least ten times. The V call is TRBV12-3 or TRBV12-4, the J call TRBJ1-5; D remains unclear. V gave up 2 bases and J gave up 3 bases, with 5 bases separating them. The CDR3 has 13 residues. The CDR3 region is CASSLSDNQPQHF. In DNA form, the CDR3 reads TGTGCCAGCAGTTTATCTGACAATCAGCCCCAGCATTTT.

V gene TRBV4-3 combines with J gene TRBJ2-3, with D possibly TRBD1 on 6 matching bases. Germline V gene data show CDR1 as LGHNA and CDR2 as YSLEER. Trimming removed 0 bases at V and 2 bases at J, with 15 bases between. The CDR3 is made up of 17 amino acids. CDR3 bases: TGCGCCAGCAGCCAAGATCCACAGGGCCCGTCCACAGATACGCAGTATTTT. Translation: CASSQDPQGPSTDTQYF.

This clonotype was detected many times. This chain links TRBV30 with TRBJ1-4, with a possible D match to TRBD1 (6 bases). This CDR3 has 14 residues. Germline V gives CDR1 GTSNPN, CDR2 SVGIG (reference sequence). Trimming shortened V by 3 bases and J by 7 bases, and 15 bases separated the two germline ends. CDR3 in DNA: TGTGCCTGGAGCCTCCAGGGGTTTGGTGAAAAACTGTTTTTT. Its translation: CAWSLQGFGEKLFF.

In its sample, this clonotype was seen many times. The chain employs TRBV5-4 and TRBJ2-1; TRBD1 or TRBD2 may be the D gene (6 bases each). This CDR3 is built from 14 residues. Trimming stripped 5 bases from V and 2 bases from J, with 11 bases between. In germline, CDR1 is SGHNT, CDR2 YYREEE (reference sequence). The CDR3 loop reads CASSEGGPYNEQFF. In nucleotides, the CDR3 is TGTGCCAGCAGTGAGGGGGGACCCTACAATGAGCAGTTCTTC.